This TCR beta chain was retrieved from a study of shared clonotypes between healthy human individuals. CDR3 length equals 15 residues. Germline CDR1 reads SNHLY; CDR2 reads FYNNEI. Trimming pared 1 base from V and 0 bases from J, leaving 4 bases between. Clones were sequenced by immunoSEQ multiplex PCR, and TCRdb holds only the in-frame ones, with some missing. This sample has 950,000 to 1,100,000 clones; under 80% occur once, and the top ten carry approximately 1.5%. Investigators divided CD4+ cells into CD45RA+ naive and CD45RA-negative memory subsets. This clonotype originated in a man aged 18 to 30 in good health. Sequences were obtained from memory CD4+ T cells sorted from blood. The sample's subset: CD45RA-negative fraction. The genes are TRBV2 and TRBJ2-6; D remains unclear. The CDR3 is CASSEVSSGANVLTF. The CDR3 region has the DNA TGTGCCAGCAGTGAAGTCAGCTCTGGGGCCAACGTCCTGACTTTC.